This T cell receptor beta chain comes out of a study of T cell responses to AZD1222 COVID-19 vaccine. This clone was observed once. As yet, its antigen is unknown. The germline gives CDR1 SNHLY, CDR2 FYNNEI. The CDR3 runs 18 residues. Trimming at V came to 0 bases and at J to 4 bases, leaving 12 bases not matched to a gene. Study-wide results and caveats: When two AZD1222 doses had been given, Spike-specific TCR breadth and depth rose. Nearly half of spike-specific TCRs reportedly target variant regions that are unmutated in the B.1.351 and B.1.1.7 variants. Only a handful of AZD1222 recipients, more than five in all, had baseline seropositivity. Across spike, vaccine-associated CD4 TCRs were found, dominant at 160-218 and 743-854.

Sequenced by immunoSEQ multiplex PCR; TCRdb stores in-frame clones only, minus some. The data contain about 120,000 clones, 70% to 90% of them singletons. The source is an adult in good health. The specimen comprised peripheral blood, sampled on day 0 of AZD1222 vaccination. V usage is TRBV2 and J usage is TRBJ2-1; TRBD1 aligns across 7 bases. CDR3 sequence reads: CASSEATGQELDYNEQFF. CDR3 sequence (DNA): TGTGCCAGCAGTGAAGCAACTGGACAGGAATTGGATTACAATGAGCAGTTCTTC.